Included here is one T cell receptor beta chain sequence, with context. The antigen is undetermined. Until they underwent thyroid surgery, no patient had received any treatment. TCRdb re-clonotyped the PCR reads through MiXCR. Among about 17,000 clones listed, around 30% were seen once. This entry comes from a study of metastatic and nonmetastatic thyroid tumors. Whole-study findings and limits: Compared with benign nodules, malignant thyroid tumors were reported to have significantly higher TCR beta diversity in both blood and tumor.

The germline CDR1 and CDR2 sequences are DFQATT and SNEGSKA (reference sequence). V trimming: 3 bases; J trimming: 0 bases; junction bases outside the gene matches: 3. The CDR3 loop spans 15 amino acids. Sequencing was performed on tumor tissue. This clonotype originated in a female donor with papillary thyroid cancer or a benign thyroid nodule (not recorded which). Some clones in this sample may be carry-over from other donors' samples. The V and J genes are TRBV20-1 and TRBJ2-7; 12 bases fit TRBD2. CDR3 in amino acids: CSARLTSGSSYEQYF. The CDR3 DNA is TGCAGTGCTAGGCTGACTAGCGGGAGCTCCTACGAGCAGTACTTC.